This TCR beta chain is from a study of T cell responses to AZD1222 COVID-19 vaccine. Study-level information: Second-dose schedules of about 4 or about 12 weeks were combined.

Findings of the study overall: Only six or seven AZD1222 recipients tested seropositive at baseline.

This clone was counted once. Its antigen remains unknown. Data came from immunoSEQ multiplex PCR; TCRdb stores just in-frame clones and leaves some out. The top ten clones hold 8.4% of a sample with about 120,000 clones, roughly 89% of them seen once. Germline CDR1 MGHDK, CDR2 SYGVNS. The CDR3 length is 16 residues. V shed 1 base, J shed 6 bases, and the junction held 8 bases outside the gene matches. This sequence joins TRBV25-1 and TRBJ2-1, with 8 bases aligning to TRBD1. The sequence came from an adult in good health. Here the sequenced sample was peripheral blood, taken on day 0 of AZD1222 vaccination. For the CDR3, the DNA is TGTGCCAGCAGTGAATCTTTGACAGGGGAGATCAATGAGCAGTTCTTC. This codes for CASSESLTGEINEQFF.